These T cell receptor beta chains were read from a single sample in a study of T cell repertoires in cytomegalovirus infection. TCRdb re-called the reads with MiXCR, one entry per CDR3 protein. The sample yields hundreds of thousands of distinct CDR3 sequences, around 30% seen once. What these receptors recognize is not known. The source material was cultured PBMCs, sampled from culture after CMV antigen stimulation. Every receptor here comes from a human donor in good health (CMV status not recorded). Some clones in this sample may be carry-over from other donors' samples. The CDR3 runs from the conserved cysteine through the conserved F or W. The D gene is left open where the match is weak. Clone size is given for some rows only: seen once, a few or many times, or a class if the clone is expanded.

>TRBV7-9|few|.|TRBJ1-2
CASSTRTENGYTF
TGTGCCAGCAGCACGCGGACAGAGAATGGCTACACCTTC
>TRBV7-8|.|TRBD1|TRBJ2-7
CASSLTGQYYEQYF
TGTGCCAGCAGCTTAACGGGACAGTACTACGAGCAGTACTTC
>TRBV7-2|.|.|TRBJ2-7
CASSLRLSGGAFYEQYF
TGTGCCAGCAGCTTAAGGTTAAGTGGGGGGGCCTTCTACGAGCAGTACTTC
>TRBV7-9|.|.|TRBJ1-1
CASSFPDGAQAEAFF
TGTGCCAGCAGCTTCCCTGATGGGGCTCAGGCTGAAGCTTTCTTT
>TRBV11-2|.|.|TRBJ1-4
CASSGTRGQNEKLFF
TGTGCCAGCAGCGGTACCCGCGGACAGAATGAAAAACTGTTTTTT
>TRBV6-6|.|.|TRBJ1-1
CASSVPRGTTEAFF
TGTGCCAGCAGTGTGCCCCGGGGGACCACTGAAGCTTTCTTT
>TRBV15|.|TRBD2|TRBJ2-7
CATSTGGALSYEQYF
TGTGCCACCAGCACCGGGGGGGCCCTCTCCTACGAGCAGTACTTC
>TRBV7-9|many|.|TRBJ1-1
CASSLGTTEAFF
TGTGCCAGCAGCCTAGGGACAACAGAAGCTTTCTTT
>TRBV20-1|.|TRBD1|TRBJ2-1
CSAPGQGIDEQFF
TGCAGTGCTCCGGGACAGGGTATCGATGAGCAGTTCTTC
>TRBV12-3/TRBV12-4|.|TRBD1|TRBJ2-7
CASSPGQDEQYF
TGTGCCAGCAGTCCCGGACAGGACGAGCAGTACTTC
>TRBV28|.|.|TRBJ1-3
CASQAPYLPGGILF
TGTGCCAGCCAGGCCCCCTATCTCCCGGGAGGAATATTGTTT
>TRBV6-5|few|.|TRBJ1-1
CASSYGDGLNTEAFF
TGTGCCAGCAGTTACGGAGACGGACTTAACACTGAAGCTTTCTTT
>TRBV18|few|.|TRBJ1-2
CASSPAGTVYGYTF
TGTGCCAGCTCACCTGCGGGGACCGTCTATGGCTACACCTTC
>TRBV20-1|.|TRBD1|TRBJ1-5
CSARTGGYQPQHF
TGCAGTGCTCGGACAGGGGGCTATCAGCCCCAGCATTTT
>TRBV7-2|few|TRBD2|TRBJ2-3
CASSLALAGAGGDTQYF
TGTGCCAGCAGCTTAGCCCTAGCGGGGGCAGGGGGAGATACGCAGTATTTT
>TRBV7-8|.|TRBD1|TRBJ1-1
CASSLAPGQGTTEAFF
TGTGCCAGCAGCTTAGCGCCGGGACAGGGGACCACTGAAGCTTTCTTT
>TRBV2|few|TRBD2|TRBJ2-7
CASSEAARGVGEQYF
TGTGCCAGCAGTGAGGCAGCTCGGGGGGTCGGCGAGCAGTACTTC
>TRBV28|.|.|TRBJ1-2
CASSLQEGYGYTF
TGTGCCAGCAGCCTGCAAGAGGGCTATGGCTACACCTTC
>TRBV20-1|.|TRBD2|TRBJ2-1
CSASGGGSNEQFF
TGCAGTGCTAGTGGTGGCGGGAGCAATGAGCAGTTCTTC
>TRBV7-9|.|.|TRBJ2-1
CASREGYNEQFF
TGTGCCAGCAGAGAAGGGTACAATGAGCAGTTCTTC
>TRBV7-9|.|.|TRBJ2-5
CASSFSSSPETQYF
TGTGCCAGCAGCTTTTCAAGTTCCCCCGAGACCCAGTACTTC
>TRBV6-1|.|TRBD1|TRBJ1-6
CASDRGNNSPLHF
TGTGCCAGCGACAGGGGAAATAATTCACCCCTCCACTTT
>TRBV7-9|once|.|TRBJ1-4
CASSPSEGRDEKLFF
TGTGCCAGCAGCCCTTCGGAGGGACGGGATGAAAAACTGTTTTTT
>TRBV7-6|.|TRBD2|TRBJ2-7
CASSSGLAGTTYEQYF
TGTGCCAGCAGCTCCGGACTAGCGGGGACAACCTACGAGCAGTACTTC
>TRBV28|.|.|TRBJ1-1
CASSLGRATNTEAFF
TGTGCCAGCAGTTTAGGACGGGCCACGAACACTGAAGCTTTCTTT
>TRBV7-2|.|TRBD2|TRBJ2-2
CASSSQGLAGAGELFF
TGTGCCAGCAGCTCCCAGGGACTAGCGGGAGCCGGGGAGCTGTTTTTT
>TRBV7-6|few|.|TRBJ1-5
CASSLGGTDQPQHF
TGTGCCAGCAGCCTCGGGGGTACGGATCAGCCCCAGCATTTT
>TRBV27|few|.|TRBJ1-5
CASKHSGYSNQPQHF
TGTGCCAGCAAACACAGCGGATATAGCAATCAGCCCCAGCATTTT
>TRBV7-9|.|TRBD1|TRBJ2-3
CASDPGQSTDTQYF
TGTGCCAGCGACCCGGGACAGAGCACAGATACGCAGTATTTT
>TRBV7-2|.|TRBD2|TRBJ2-1
CASRSGLAGGIDEQFF
TGTGCCAGCAGATCTGGACTAGCGGGGGGAATAGATGAGCAGTTCTTC
>TRBV11-2|.|.|TRBJ1-2
CASSLRPRDNYGYTF
TGTGCCAGCAGCCTCCGACCTAGGGACAACTATGGCTACACCTTC
>TRBV10-3|.|TRBD2|TRBJ2-4
CAIRDSGSSKNIQYF
TGTGCCATCAGGGATAGCGGGAGTTCCAAAAACATTCAGTACTTC
>TRBV20-1|few|.|TRBJ2-1
CSARNYNEQFF
TGCAGTGCTAGGAATTACAATGAGCAGTTCTTC
>TRBV7-2|many|.|TRBJ1-2
CASSLGRAGGFNYGYTF
TGTGCCAGCAGCTTAGGCAGGGCCGGGGGGTTTAACTATGGCTACACCTTC
>TRBV20-1|.|TRBD2|TRBJ2-3
CSATRTSGRIVQGTDTQYF
TGCAGTGCTACCAGGACTAGCGGGAGAATCGTCCAAGGCACAGATACGCAGTATTTT
>TRBV7-9|.|TRBD2|TRBJ2-3
CASSRPGLAGLTDTQYF
TGTGCCAGCAGCCGACCGGGACTAGCGGGATTGACAGATACGCAGTATTTT